What follows are 23 T cell receptor beta chains derived from one specimen sequenced in a study of blood T cell repertoires in COVID-19. The data were produced by immunoSEQ multiplex PCR, yet TCRdb's version contains in-frame clones alone and is incomplete. The sample has roughly 150,000 clones; approximately 84% are singletons. The sequenced sample consisted of peripheral blood. The receptors were gathered from a human donor in a cohort sampled during active COVID-19.

This chain uses TRBV9 with TRBJ2-2; the match to TRBD2 covers 7 bases. J lost 5 bases, V lost 4 bases, and 11 bases had no gene match. This CDR3 has 16 residues. Germline CDR1 and CDR2: SGDLS and YYNGEE. CDR3 nucleotides: TGTGCCAGCAGCCCAAGCGGACTAGTAGGGACCGGGGAGCTGTTTTTT. Its protein is CASSPSGLVGTGELFF.

The CDR3 loop is CSATDRGYEQYV. The DNA for the CDR3 is TGCAGTGCTACTGACAGGGGGTACGAGCAGTACGTC. The rearrangement joins TRBV20-1 to TRBJ2-7, with TRBD1 matching over 9 bases. Trimming cost V 4 bases and J 4 bases; bases outside gene matches: 2. The CDR3 totals 12 residues. Germline V CDR1 and CDR2: DFQATT, SNEGSKA (reference sequence).

The J gene is TRBJ1-3, the V gene TRBV25-1; D is possibly TRBD1 (5 bases). The CDR3 spans 15 residues. The germline CDR1 and CDR2 sequences are MGHDK and SYGVNS. Deletions cut 0 bases from V and 4 bases from J, with 10 bases between. Written as DNA, the CDR3 is TGTGCCAGCAGTGAATATTCAGGGATCGGAAACACCATATATTTT. Amino acids: CASSEYSGIGNTIYF.

The V gene is TRBV7-2, the J gene TRBJ2-2; D not certain. Trimming took 2 bases from V and 2 from J, leaving 9 bases between them. The germline gives CDR1 SGHTA, CDR2 FQGNSA. The CDR3 loop spans 15 amino acids. DNA of the CDR3: TGTGCCAGCAGCTTATTCAGGCAAAACACCGGGGAGCTGTTTTTT. Translation gives CASSLFRQNTGELFF.

The J gene is TRBJ2-2, the V gene TRBV2; the D is unclear. V was pared by 7 bases and J by 6 bases, with 12 bases between. Germline-derived CDR1 and CDR2 are SNHLY and FYNNEI. This CDR3 has 13 amino acids. The CDR3 DNA reads as TGTGCCAGCAAGGCAGAGGCCTCCGGGGAGCTGTTTTTT. This gives the protein CASKAEASGELFF.

In nucleotides, the CDR3 is TGTGCCATCAGTGAGTCACCAGGGCTGAACACTGAAGCTTTCTTT. This gives the protein CAISESPGLNTEAFF. The rearrangement uses TRBV10-3 and TRBJ1-1; possibly TRBD1 for D (5 bases). Trimming shortened V by 0 bases and J by 0 bases, and 8 bases separated the two germline ends. The length of the CDR3 is 15 residues. The germline V gene has CDR1 ENHRY and CDR2 SYGVKD.

The chain couples TRBV29-1 to TRBJ2-7, with D perhaps matching TRBD1 (6 bases). Germline assignment: CDR1 SQVTM and CDR2 ANQGSEA. V was shortened by 7 bases and J by 0 bases, with 22 bases between the two germline ends. The CDR3 spans 16 residues. As DNA, the CDR3 is TGCAGCGCCGAAGTTGGGTTGGCGGACAGCTCCTACGAGCAGTACTTC. This encodes CSAEVGLADSSYEQYF.

The chain is built from TRBV10-3 and TRBJ2-5; TRBD2 matches at 10 bases. This CDR3 has 15 amino acids. The trim removed 0 bases at V and 6 bases at J, leaving 4 bases unmatched. In germline, CDR1 is ENHRY, CDR2 SYGVKD. For the CDR3, the DNA is TGTGCCATCAGTGAGTCTAGCGGGAGGTTTAAGACCCAGTACTTC. Its protein product is CAISESSGRFKTQYF.

The chain recombines TRBV2 with TRBJ1-1; D gene unclear. The CDR3 runs 13 residues. Germline CDR1 reads SNHLY; CDR2 reads FYNNEI. V was trimmed by 8 bases and J by 4 bases, leaving 14 bases between them. The DNA of the CDR3 is TGTGCCAGCGGAGGAGAACGGGGCACTGAAGCTTTCTTT. It specifies CASGGERGTEAFF.

In DNA, the CDR3 is TGTGCCAGTAGCCTACAGACAGCCTCCTACGAGCAGTACTTC. It encodes CASSLQTASYEQYF. This sequence joins TRBV19 and TRBJ2-7; D is perhaps TRBD1 (5 bases). The CDR3 runs 14 residues. Germline assignment: CDR1 LNHDA and CDR2 SQIVND (reference sequence). V was cut by 6 bases and J by 0 bases, with 12 bases left in between.

V usage is TRBV7-9 and J usage is TRBJ2-5; 12 positions match TRBD2. Germline V lookup: CDR1 SEHNR, CDR2 FQNEAQ (reference sequence). The CDR3 is made up of 18 amino acids. V was pared by 2 bases and J by 3 bases, with 10 bases of the junction left unmatched. The CDR3 nucleotides are TGTGCCAGCAGCTTAAGACTAGCGGGGGCCGGCACAAAAGAGACCCAGTACTTC. Translation gives CASSLRLAGAGTKETQYF.

The chain is built from TRBV12-2 and TRBJ1-1. TRBV12-2 is a known pseudogene. CDR3 length: 16 amino acids. The CDR3: CASRLPGTGGATEAFF. The CDR3 DNA is TGTGCAAGTCGCTTACCCGGGACTGGGGGAGCTACTGAAGCTTTCTTT.

V usage is TRBV7-8 and J usage is TRBJ1-1; D gene unclear. The V end lost 4 bases, the J end lost 6 bases, and 9 bases lay between the germline ends. The CDR3 is 12 amino acids. Germline values: CDR1 SGHVS, CDR2 FQNEAQ. The DNA for the CDR3 is TGTGCCAGCAGCTCTGACTACGCTGAAGCTTTCTTT. It specifies CASSSDYAEAFF.

This rearrangement joins TRBV25-1 to TRBJ1-4, with D tentatively TRBD1 (6 bases). The CDR3 has 16 residues. V dropped 4 bases and J dropped 0 bases, with 12 bases sitting between them. Germline CDR1 and CDR2: MGHDK and SYGVNS. Here the CDR3 DNA reads TGTGCCAGCAGTGGCCAGGGGAGTGCAACTAATGAAAAACTGTTTTTT. Translated, it gives CASSGQGSATNEKLFF.

The table lists this clone with a count of one. V is TRBV19 and J is TRBJ1-3, with 7 nucleotides matching TRBD1. CDR1 and CDR2 (germline): LNHDA, SQIVND (reference sequence). After removal of 3 bases from V and 0 bases from J, the junction contained 5 bases not matched to a gene. This CDR3 has 16 amino acids. CDR3 loop: CASSMIGTDSGNTIYF. CDR3 in DNA: TGTGCCAGTAGTATGATCGGGACAGACTCTGGAAACACCATATATTTT.

The rearrangement links TRBV7-8 to TRBJ1-1; 7 bases line up with TRBD1. The CDR3 consists of 14 residues. J gave up 4 bases and V 5 bases, and 7 bases lay outside the gene matches. The germline V gene encodes CDR1 SGHVS and CDR2 FQNEAQ. CDR3 DNA: TGTGCCAGCAGCCCCAACAGGGGTGCCACTGAAGCTTTCTTT. This encodes CASSPNRGATEAFF.

V and J are TRBV5-1 and TRBJ2-1; 10 bases are shared with TRBD1. The trim removed 4 bases at V and 8 bases at J, leaving 3 bases unmatched. Germline CDR1 is SGHRS and CDR2 is YFSETQ. This CDR3 region has 13 residues. The CDR3 region is CASSPGTGDEQFF. DNA of the CDR3: TGCGCCAGCAGCCCAGGGACAGGGGATGAGCAGTTCTTC.

The chain carries TRBV5-6 and TRBJ2-5; 7 nucleotides line up with TRBD1. CDR1 and CDR2 (germline): SGHDT, YYEEEE. The CDR3 covers 17 residues. J lost 2 bases, V lost 3 bases, and 13 bases had no gene match. The CDR3 is CASSSNREPGQQETQYF. Here the CDR3 DNA reads TGTGCCAGCAGCTCGAATAGAGAGCCGGGACAGCAAGAGACCCAGTACTTC.

The rearrangement uses TRBV5-5 and TRBJ2-7; D is uncertain. Trimming left V 3 bases short and J 5 bases short, with 15 bases between. CDR3 length equals 14 residues. Germline-derived CDR1 and CDR2 are SGHKS and YYEKEE (reference sequence). The CDR3 sequence: CASSSPLRGNEQYF. CDR3 nucleotides: TGTGCCAGCAGCTCTCCCCTTCGAGGAAACGAGCAGTACTTC.

V gene TRBV27 combines with J gene TRBJ1-2; possibly TRBD1 for D (5 bases). Trimming removed 6 bases at V and 8 bases at J, with 19 bases between. Germline V gene sequence: CDR1 MNHEY, CDR2 SMNVEV (reference sequence). The CDR3 spans 14 residues. CDR3 bases: TGTGCCAGCAGGAGCACGACAGCGCCTAAGGGCTACACCTTC. It translates to CASRSTTAPKGYTF.

The chain links TRBV4-1 to TRBJ2-1; 11 bases map to TRBD2. This CDR3 is built from 19 residues. CDR1 MGHRA and CDR2 YSYEKL come from the germline V gene. The V segment lost 0 bases and the J segment 6 bases; nucleotides outside the gene matches: 13. CDR3 amino acids: CASSQEQSSGRSLTNEQFF. The CDR3 nucleotides are TGCGCCAGCAGCCAAGAGCAATCTAGCGGGAGGTCCCTAACCAATGAGCAGTTCTTC.

The J gene is TRBJ2-3, the V gene TRBV10-3, with TRBD1 as a possible D gene (6 bases). V was cut by 6 bases and J by 6 bases, with 19 bases left in between. Germline V gene sequence: CDR1 ENHRY, CDR2 SYGVKD. The CDR3 sequence is 15 residues long. The CDR3 DNA is TGTGCCATCAGCGGAGACCAGGGGCGCGGGGATACGCAGTATTTT. Residues: CAISGDQGRGDTQYF.

This chain uses TRBV7-2 with TRBJ2-4; 7 nucleotides align to TRBD1. CDR1 and CDR2 (germline): SGHTA, FQGNSA. V lost 5 bases, J lost 6 bases, and 4 bases stayed unmatched. This CDR3 spans 13 amino acids. CDR3 residues: CASSPYRGNIQYF. DNA for the CDR3: TGTGCCAGCAGCCCCTACAGGGGAAACATTCAGTACTTC.